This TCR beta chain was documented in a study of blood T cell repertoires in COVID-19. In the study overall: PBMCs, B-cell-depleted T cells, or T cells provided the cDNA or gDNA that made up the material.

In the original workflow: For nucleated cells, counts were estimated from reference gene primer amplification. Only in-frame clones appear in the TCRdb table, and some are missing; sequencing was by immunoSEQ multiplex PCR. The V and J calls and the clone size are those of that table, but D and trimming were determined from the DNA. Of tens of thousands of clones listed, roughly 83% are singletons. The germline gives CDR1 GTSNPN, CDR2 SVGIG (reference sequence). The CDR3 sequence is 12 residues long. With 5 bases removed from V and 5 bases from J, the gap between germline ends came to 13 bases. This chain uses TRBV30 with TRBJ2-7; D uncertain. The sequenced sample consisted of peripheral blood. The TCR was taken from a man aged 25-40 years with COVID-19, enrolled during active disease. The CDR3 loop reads CAWLPRRDEQYF. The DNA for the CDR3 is TGTGCCTGGCTACCAAGACGGGACGAGCAGTACTTC.